Listed below are T cell receptor beta chains from one sample, sequenced in a study of OX40 agonist ivuxolimab in advanced cancers. Assay used: immunoSEQ multiplex PCR; TCRdb lists only in-frame clones, some missing. The sample lists about 31,000 clones; around 90% were seen once. Sequencing used CD4+ or CD8+ T cells sorted from blood, obtained in a trial of the OX40 agonist ivuxolimab. All receptors come from an adult with an advanced solid tumor such as melanoma, head and neck, liver or kidney cancer. Each CDR3 is given with its conserved first and last residue. Each record gives: J gene, clone size, V gene, D gene, CDR3 protein, CDR3 DNA. A D gene is named only where the DNA matches it firmly. Some rows have no size entry. The others give once, few or many, or a class for an expanded clone.

J gene: TRBJ1-2
clone size: NA
V gene: TRBV9
D gene: TRBD1
CDR3 protein: CASSAPGTGAGYGYTF
CDR3 DNA: TGTGCCAGCAGCGCCCCGGGGACAGGGGCGGGCTATGGCTACACCTTC

J gene: TRBJ2-1
clone size: NA
V gene: TRBV29-1
D gene: TRBD2
CDR3 protein: CSVPGLVGNEQFF
CDR3 DNA: TGCAGCGTCCCCGGACTAGTCGGCAATGAGCAGTTCTTC

J gene: TRBJ2-7
clone size: NA
V gene: TRBV27
D gene: TRBD1
CDR3 protein: CASSLQGSYEQYF
CDR3 DNA: TGTGCCAGCAGCCTACAGGGGAGTTACGAGCAGTACTTC

J gene: TRBJ1-1
clone size: NA
V gene: TRBV7-9
D gene: NA
CDR3 protein: CASSFPADTEAFF
CDR3 DNA: TGTGCCAGCAGCTTCCCGGCCGACACTGAAGCTTTCTTT

J gene: TRBJ2-1
clone size: NA
V gene: TRBV9
D gene: TRBD2
CDR3 protein: CASSGSGGAYNEQFF
CDR3 DNA: TGTGCCAGCAGCGGAAGCGGGGGGGCTTACAATGAGCAGTTCTTC

J gene: TRBJ1-2
clone size: few
V gene: TRBV9
D gene: NA
CDR3 protein: CASKRLYYTF
CDR3 DNA: TGTGCCAGCAAAAGACTCTACTACACCTTC

J gene: TRBJ2-7
clone size: NA
V gene: TRBV5-1
D gene: NA
CDR3 protein: CASSLEAAGGGYEQYF
CDR3 DNA: TGCGCCAGCAGCTTGGAGGCGGCAGGGGGAGGGTACGAGCAGTACTTC

J gene: TRBJ2-3
clone size: NA
V gene: TRBV7-8
D gene: NA
CDR3 protein: CASSLWGRSGTDTQYF
CDR3 DNA: TGTGCCAGCAGCTTATGGGGTAGGTCTGGGACAGATACGCAGTATTTT

J gene: TRBJ1-1
clone size: NA
V gene: TRBV29-1
D gene: NA
CDR3 protein: CSVPRGVEAFF
CDR3 DNA: TGCAGCGTCCCCAGAGGGGTTGAAGCTTTCTTT

J gene: TRBJ2-2
clone size: NA
V gene: TRBV19
D gene: NA
CDR3 protein: CASSILSRNTGELFF
CDR3 DNA: TGTGCCAGTAGTATTTTGTCCAGGAACACCGGGGAGCTGTTTTTT

J gene: TRBJ2-7
clone size: large
V gene: TRBV27
D gene: TRBD1
CDR3 protein: CATRALTGVLDEQYF
CDR3 DNA: TGTGCCACCAGAGCCCTGACAGGGGTGCTTGACGAGCAGTACTTC

J gene: TRBJ2-7
clone size: NA
V gene: TRBV11-2
D gene: NA
CDR3 protein: CASSLGGSEQYF
CDR3 DNA: TGTGCCAGCAGCTTAGGGGGTTCCGAGCAGTACTTC

J gene: TRBJ2-7
clone size: NA
V gene: TRBV6-5
D gene: NA
CDR3 protein: CATQGDGADEQYF
CDR3 DNA: TGTGCCACCCAGGGCGACGGGGCCGACGAGCAGTACTTC

J gene: TRBJ2-1
clone size: NA
V gene: TRBV11-2
D gene: TRBD1
CDR3 protein: CASFGTGTNEQFF
CDR3 DNA: TGTGCCAGCTTCGGGACAGGGACAAATGAGCAGTTCTTC

J gene: TRBJ2-1
clone size: NA
V gene: TRBV4-3
D gene: NA
CDR3 protein: CASTNTGSDEQFF
CDR3 DNA: TGCGCCAGCACCAATACAGGGTCGGATGAGCAGTTCTTC

J gene: TRBJ1-4
clone size: NA
V gene: TRBV4-3
D gene: NA
CDR3 protein: CASSQDWGGQLNEKLFF
CDR3 DNA: TGCGCCAGCAGCCAAGATTGGGGTGGCCAGCTTAATGAAAAACTGTTTTTT

J gene: TRBJ1-1
clone size: NA
V gene: TRBV7-9
D gene: NA
CDR3 protein: CASLYGTEAFF
CDR3 DNA: TGTGCCAGCCTTTATGGCACTGAAGCTTTCTTT

J gene: TRBJ2-7
clone size: NA
V gene: TRBV19
D gene: NA
CDR3 protein: CASSIRGFSYEQYF
CDR3 DNA: TGTGCCAGTAGCATCCGGGGTTTTTCCTACGAGCAGTACTTC

J gene: TRBJ1-1
clone size: NA
V gene: TRBV30
D gene: TRBD1
CDR3 protein: CACSTGVRTEAFF
CDR3 DNA: TGTGCCTGCAGTACAGGGGTACGCACTGAAGCTTTCTTT

J gene: TRBJ2-7
clone size: NA
V gene: TRBV7-2
D gene: TRBD1
CDR3 protein: CASSFHRGPYEQYF
CDR3 DNA: TGTGCCAGCAGCTTCCACAGGGGTCCCTACGAGCAGTACTTC

J gene: TRBJ2-7
clone size: once
V gene: TRBV19
D gene: NA
CDR3 protein: CASSMGRLSYEQYF
CDR3 DNA: TGTGCCAGTAGTATGGGACGTCTGTCCTACGAGCAGTACTTC

J gene: TRBJ1-4
clone size: NA
V gene: TRBV5-8
D gene: TRBD1
CDR3 protein: CASSLRQGYEKLFF
CDR3 DNA: TGTGCCAGCAGCCTCAGACAGGGGTATGAAAAACTGTTTTTT

J gene: TRBJ2-3
clone size: few
V gene: TRBV2
D gene: TRBD2
CDR3 protein: CASSEGLAGVGQYF
CDR3 DNA: TGTGCCAGCAGTGAAGGGTTAGCGGGGGTAGGGCAGTATTTT

J gene: TRBJ2-1
clone size: once
V gene: TRBV27
D gene: TRBD2
CDR3 protein: CASRRGLEQFF
CDR3 DNA: TGTGCCAGCAGGCGGGGACTAGAGCAGTTCTTC

J gene: TRBJ2-7
clone size: NA
V gene: TRBV4-1
D gene: NA
CDR3 protein: CASSQPGTSSYEQYF
CDR3 DNA: TGCGCCAGCAGCCAGCCCGGGACGTCTTCCTACGAGCAGTACTTC

J gene: TRBJ1-1
clone size: NA
V gene: TRBV15
D gene: NA
CDR3 protein: CATSRGVTEAFF
CDR3 DNA: TGTGCCACCAGCAGAGGGGTCACTGAAGCTTTCTTT

J gene: TRBJ2-1
clone size: once
V gene: TRBV4-2
D gene: NA
CDR3 protein: CASSQGDYSSYNEQFF
CDR3 DNA: TGTGCCAGCAGCCAGGGGGATTATAGCTCCTACAATGAGCAGTTCTTC

J gene: TRBJ2-3
clone size: NA
V gene: TRBV20-1
D gene: NA
CDR3 protein: CSLGTDTQYF
CDR3 DNA: TGCAGTTTGGGGACAGATACGCAGTATTTT

J gene: TRBJ2-7
clone size: NA
V gene: TRBV4-3
D gene: NA
CDR3 protein: CASSRHKWGDLSYEQYF
CDR3 DNA: TGCGCCAGCAGCCGCCATAAGTGGGGGGATTTATCCTACGAGCAGTACTTC

J gene: TRBJ2-3
clone size: few
V gene: TRBV21-1
D gene: NA
CDR3 protein: CASSKEAQYF
CDR3 DNA: TGTGCCAGCAGCAAAGAGGCGCAGTATTTT

J gene: TRBJ1-2
clone size: NA
V gene: TRBV2
D gene: NA
CDR3 protein: CASMKTPANYGYTF
CDR3 DNA: TGTGCCAGCATGAAGACCCCAGCTAACTATGGCTACACCTTC

J gene: TRBJ2-1
clone size: NA
V gene: TRBV7-8
D gene: NA
CDR3 protein: CASSLSGFYNEQFF
CDR3 DNA: TGTGCCAGCAGCTTATCAGGGTTCTACAATGAGCAGTTCTTC

J gene: TRBJ1-2
clone size: NA
V gene: TRBV7-6
D gene: NA
CDR3 protein: CASSPVATYGYTF
CDR3 DNA: TGTGCCAGCAGCCCCGTGGCTACCTATGGCTACACCTTC

J gene: TRBJ1-5
clone size: NA
V gene: TRBV28
D gene: NA
CDR3 protein: CASSSLDSASPQHF
CDR3 DNA: TGTGCCAGCAGTTCCCTGGACTCCGCGTCGCCCCAGCATTTT

J gene: TRBJ2-7
clone size: NA
V gene: TRBV4-1
D gene: NA
CDR3 protein: CASSQVQDSYEQYF
CDR3 DNA: TGCGCCAGCAGCCAAGTACAGGACTCCTACGAGCAGTACTTC

J gene: TRBJ1-1
clone size: NA
V gene: TRBV2
D gene: TRBD1
CDR3 protein: CASKTPGQGSGHTEAFF
CDR3 DNA: TGTGCCAGCAAGACGCCGGGACAGGGCTCAGGGCACACTGAAGCTTTCTTT

J gene: TRBJ2-1
clone size: NA
V gene: TRBV5-4
D gene: NA
CDR3 protein: CASSLESYNEQFF
CDR3 DNA: TGTGCCAGCAGCTTGGAATCCTACAATGAGCAGTTCTTC

J gene: TRBJ2-5
clone size: NA
V gene: TRBV7-9
D gene: NA
CDR3 protein: CASSNIQSGETQYF
CDR3 DNA: TGTGCCAGCAGCAATATTCAGAGCGGTGAGACCCAGTACTTC

J gene: TRBJ2-7
clone size: NA
V gene: TRBV13
D gene: NA
CDR3 protein: CASSPGDFNYEQYF
CDR3 DNA: TGTGCCAGCAGCCCTGGGGACTTTAATTACGAGCAGTACTTC

J gene: TRBJ1-6
clone size: once
V gene: TRBV7-9
D gene: NA
CDR3 protein: CASSIDRPGSPLHF
CDR3 DNA: TGTGCCAGCAGCATCGACAGGCCTGGTTCACCCCTCCACTTT

J gene: TRBJ2-1
clone size: NA
V gene: TRBV7-9
D gene: NA
CDR3 protein: CASSLTGQGYYNEQFF
CDR3 DNA: TGTGCCAGCAGCCTAACGGGACAAGGGTACTACAATGAGCAGTTCTTC

J gene: TRBJ2-6
clone size: NA
V gene: TRBV27
D gene: NA
CDR3 protein: CASSLGVSGANVLTF
CDR3 DNA: TGTGCCAGCAGTTTAGGCGTCTCTGGGGCCAACGTCCTGACTTTC

J gene: TRBJ2-1
clone size: NA
V gene: TRBV27
D gene: TRBD2
CDR3 protein: CASRGGAGLNEQFF
CDR3 DNA: TGTGCCAGCAGGGGAGGGGCGGGTTTGAATGAGCAGTTCTTC

J gene: TRBJ2-7
clone size: NA
V gene: TRBV7-3
D gene: NA
CDR3 protein: CASSLSGGEQYF
CDR3 DNA: TGTGCCAGCAGCCTAAGTGGTGGGGAGCAGTACTTC

J gene: TRBJ2-7
clone size: NA
V gene: TRBV5-1
D gene: TRBD1
CDR3 protein: CASTPGTGAVYEQYF
CDR3 DNA: TGCGCCAGCACGCCCGGGACAGGGGCCGTCTACGAGCAGTACTTC

J gene: TRBJ2-1
clone size: once
V gene: TRBV27
D gene: TRBD1
CDR3 protein: CASSLIGGQDDEQFF
CDR3 DNA: TGTGCCAGCAGTTTGATCGGGGGACAGGACGATGAGCAGTTCTTC

J gene: TRBJ2-7
clone size: NA
V gene: TRBV14
D gene: TRBD2
CDR3 protein: CASSKPGLAGDLSYEQYF
CDR3 DNA: TGTGCCAGCAGCAAACCCGGACTAGCGGGGGACCTCTCCTACGAGCAGTACTTC

J gene: TRBJ2-1
clone size: NA
V gene: TRBV28
D gene: NA
CDR3 protein: CASDGHNEQFF
CDR3 DNA: TGTGCCAGCGACGGCCACAATGAGCAGTTCTTC